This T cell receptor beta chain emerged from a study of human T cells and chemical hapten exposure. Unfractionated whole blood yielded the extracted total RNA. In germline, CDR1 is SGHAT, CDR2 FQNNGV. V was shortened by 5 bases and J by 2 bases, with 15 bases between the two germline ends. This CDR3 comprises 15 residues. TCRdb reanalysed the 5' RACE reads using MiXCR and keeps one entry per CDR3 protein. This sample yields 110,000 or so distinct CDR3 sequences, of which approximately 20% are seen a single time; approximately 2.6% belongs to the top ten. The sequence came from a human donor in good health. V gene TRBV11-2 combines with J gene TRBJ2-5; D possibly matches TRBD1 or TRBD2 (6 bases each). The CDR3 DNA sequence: TGTGCCAGCAGCGTTCCGGGGGCGGGTCAAGAGACCCAGTACTTC. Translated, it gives CASSVPGAGQETQYF.